This T cell receptor (beta chain) was obtained from a study of human T cells and chemical hapten exposure. Study conclusions and caveats: Among TCRs, those above 1 in 1000 frequency were unaffected by DPC sensitization.

From whole blood left unfractionated, total RNA was extracted. Concerning this clonotype itself: Its antigen is not known.

V lost 4 bases and J 4 bases, leaving 16 bases between the germline ends. CDR1 is DFQATT, CDR2 SNEGSKA, per germline (reference sequence). The CDR3 sequence is 14 residues long. Unique molecular identifiers were attached to individual cDNA molecules during library preparation. TCRdb called the 5' RACE reads again in MiXCR, with one record for every CDR3 protein. The table shows around 140,000 distinct CDR3 sequences, with approximately 4% occurring only once. The clonotype originates from a female donor in good health. The V gene is TRBV20-1, the J gene TRBJ1-2; no clear D gene. This CDR3 reads CSAKGGSNFYGYTF. CDR3 nucleotide sequence: TGCAGTGCTAAAGGTGGGAGCAACTTCTATGGCTACACCTTC.